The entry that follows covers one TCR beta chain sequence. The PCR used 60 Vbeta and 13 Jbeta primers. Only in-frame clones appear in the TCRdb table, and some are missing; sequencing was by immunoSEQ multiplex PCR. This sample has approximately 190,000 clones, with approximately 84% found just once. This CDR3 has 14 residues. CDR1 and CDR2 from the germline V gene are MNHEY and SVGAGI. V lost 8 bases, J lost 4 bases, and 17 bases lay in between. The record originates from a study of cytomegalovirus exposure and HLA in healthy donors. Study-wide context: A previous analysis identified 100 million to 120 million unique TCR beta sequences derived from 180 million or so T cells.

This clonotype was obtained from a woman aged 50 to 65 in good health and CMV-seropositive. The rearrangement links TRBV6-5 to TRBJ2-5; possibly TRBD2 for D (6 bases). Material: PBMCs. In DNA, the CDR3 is TGTGCCAGCTCATACTTGAGGGGAGGAGAGACCCAGTACTTC. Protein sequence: CASSYLRGGETQYF.